One and the same sample provided the 30 T cell receptor beta chains below, sequenced in a study of beta chain features in type 1 diabetes. The sequenced template was cDNA made from the entire isolated RNA. Using immunoSEQ multiplex PCR, the repertoire was profiled, and TCRdb retains in-frame clones only, with some absent. The sample holds 600,000 to 650,000 clones; roughly 16% are singletons and the top ten take under 0.095%. The source material was naive CD4+ T cells from blood. These receptor sequences come from a young man in good health.

The chain recombines TRBV9 with TRBJ2-1; TRBD2 matches at 11 bases. This CDR3 has 15 amino acids. Germline V lookup: CDR1 SGDLS, CDR2 YYNGEE. V lost 2 bases to trimming and J lost 5 bases; unmatched junction nucleotides: 3. DNA of the CDR3: TGTGCCAGCAGCGTCACTAGCGGGGGCAACAATGAGCAGTTCTTC. Protein sequence: CASSVTSGGNNEQFF.

The chain joins TRBV2 to TRBJ1-1, with TRBD1 as a possible D gene (6 bases). Trimming cost V 5 bases and J 4 bases, with 14 bases left between them. The CDR3 has 14 amino acids. Germline CDR1 reads SNHLY; CDR2 reads FYNNEI. Here the CDR3 reads CASSITGKGTEAFF. The CDR3 DNA is TGTGCCAGCAGTATTACAGGGAAGGGCACTGAAGCTTTCTTT.

This clone was observed a few times. This rearrangement joins TRBV5-4 to TRBJ2-6; 8 nucleotides line up with TRBD1. Losses at the gene ends were 0 bases for V and 2 bases for J; bases not matched to a gene: 4. Germline V lookup: CDR1 SGHNT, CDR2 YYREEE (reference sequence). The CDR3 spans 17 residues. The CDR3 bases are TGTGCCAGCAGCTTGGGACAGGGGTTGGCTGGGGCCAACGTCCTGACTTTC. Its protein is CASSLGQGLAGANVLTF. Drawing the rest from reference TRBV5-4 and TRBJ2-6, the complete variable domain is ETGVTQSPTHLIKTRGQQVTLRCSSQSGHNTVSWYQQALGQGPQFIFQYYREEENGRGNFPPRFSGLQFPNYSSELNVNALELDDSALYLCASSLGQGLAGANVLTFGAGSRLTVL.

V usage is TRBV6-6 and J usage is TRBJ1-5; D gene unclear. This CDR3 is built from 14 residues. V dropped 5 bases and J dropped 3 bases, with 11 bases sitting between them. Germline CDR1 reads MNHNY; CDR2 reads SVGAGI (reference sequence). Written as DNA, the CDR3 is TGTGCCAGCAGTAAGGTGGTCCTCAATCAGCCCCAGCATTTT. Translating gives CASSKVVLNQPQHF.

The chain joins TRBV6-5 to TRBJ1-2, with a possible D match to TRBD1 (6 bases). Per the germline V gene, CDR1 is MNHEY and CDR2 is SVGAGI. The CDR3 runs 14 residues. The ends were cut back, 6 bases at V and 4 bases at J, with 15 bases in the middle. This CDR3 reads CASRRETGSYGYTF. The CDR3 DNA follows: TGTGCCAGCAGGAGGGAGACAGGAAGCTATGGCTACACCTTC.

This clone was recorded a few times. The chain combines TRBV28 with TRBJ2-7, with unresolved D. In germline, CDR1 is MDHEN, CDR2 SYDVKM. The CDR3 is made up of 11 amino acids. Trimming pared 6 bases from V and 2 bases from J, leaving 5 bases between. CDR3 residues: CASRITYEQYF. In DNA form, the CDR3 reads TGTGCCAGCAGGATAACCTACGAGCAGTACTTC.

The chain combines TRBV4-3 with TRBJ2-1, with D maybe TRBD2 (6 bases). There are 15 residues in the CDR3. V lost 0 bases and J lost 4, with 10 bases in between. Germline lookup yields CDR1 LGHNA and CDR2 YSLEER. DNA of the CDR3: TGCGCCAGCAGCCAAGAGAGCGGGCCATACAATGAGCAGTTCTTC. Amino acids: CASSQESGPYNEQFF.

This clone turned up a few times. The chain uses TRBV7-2 and TRBJ1-1; TRBD1 aligns across 7 bases. This CDR3 contains 15 residues. Germline trimming cut 2 bases from V and 4 bases from J; bases unmatched to any gene: 7. CDR1 SGHTA and CDR2 FQGNSA come from the germline V gene. In DNA form, the CDR3 reads TGTGCCAGCAGCTTAAGACAGGGAGTGGGCACTGAAGCTTTCTTT. Its translation is CASSLRQGVGTEAFF.

The chain joins TRBV10-3 to TRBJ2-1; D may correspond to TRBD1 or TRBD2 (5 bases each). The V gene lost 6 bases and the J gene lost 7 bases, with 16 bases spanning the gap. This CDR3 comprises 14 residues. Looked up from germline, CDR1 is ENHRY and CDR2 is SYGVKD. The CDR3 loop reads CAIRGRVDRNEQFF. The CDR3 nucleotides read TGTGCCATCAGGGGACGAGTCGATAGGAATGAGCAGTTCTTC.

This clone was counted between two and nine times. This sequence joins TRBV5-1 and TRBJ2-7; tentatively, D is TRBD1 (6 bases). CDR3 length equals 15 residues. Trimming took 6 bases from V and 2 from J, leaving 18 bases between them. CDR1 and CDR2 (germline): SGHRS, YFSETQ. The chain's CDR3 is CASTPTGHSPYEQYF. The CDR3 DNA sequence: TGCGCCAGCACCCCGACAGGACACTCGCCCTACGAGCAGTACTTC. The full variable domain, its missing parts supplied by reference TRBV5-1 and TRBJ2-7, is KAGVTQTPRYLIKTRGQQVTLSCSPISGHRSVSWYQQTPGQGLQFLFEYFSETQRNKGNFPGRFSGRQFSNSRSEMNVSTLELGDSALYLCASTPTGHSPYEQYFGPGTRLTVT.

The chain couples TRBV5-6 to TRBJ1-2, with 7 bases that match TRBD1. The V segment lost 7 bases and the J segment 0 bases; nucleotides outside the gene matches: 6. Germline CDR1 SGHDT, CDR2 YYEEEE. This CDR3 spans 14 amino acids. CDR3 sequence: CASRQDRTNYGYTF. In DNA, the CDR3 is TGTGCCAGCCGACAGGACAGGACTAACTATGGCTACACCTTC.

In its sample, this clone was seen a few times. The CDR3 spells CASSVEQETQYF. CDR3 in DNA: TGCGCCAGCAGCGTGGAACAAGAGACCCAGTACTTC. The V gene is TRBV5-1, the J gene TRBJ2-5; D gene uncertain. V was shortened by 4 bases and J by 2 bases, with 6 bases between the two germline ends. This CDR3 has 12 amino acids. The germline V gene has CDR1 SGHRS and CDR2 YFSETQ.

In its sample, this clone was seen a few times. The V gene is TRBV15, the J gene TRBJ2-4; 12 bases agree with TRBD2. The trim removed 0 bases at V and 0 bases at J, leaving 15 bases unmatched. CDR3 length: 22 residues. Germline CDR1 is LNHNV and CDR2 is YYDKDF (reference sequence). Here the CDR3 DNA reads TGTGCCACCAGCAGAGACCTATCGACTAGCGGGAGAGTCTGGCTAGCCAAAAACATTCAGTACTTC. It yields the protein CATSRDLSTSGRVWLAKNIQYF.

This chain connects TRBV27 to TRBJ1-2, with a tentative D call TRBD1 (5 bases). V was clipped by 6 bases and J by 5 bases, with 13 bases between them. CDR3 length: 13 residues. Germline assignment: CDR1 MNHEY and CDR2 SMNVEV (reference sequence). Written as DNA, the CDR3 is TGTGCCAGCAGGGGAGACAGAGGATATGGCTACACCTTC. Translation gives CASRGDRGYGYTF.

V and J are TRBV7-3 and TRBJ1-1; TRBD1 matches at 7 bases. This CDR3 spans 15 amino acids. Germline-derived CDR1 and CDR2 are SGHTA and FQGTGA. V shed 0 bases and J 6 bases; nucleotides not matched to a gene: 7. CDR3 region: CASSLTTGKFAEAFF. CDR3 bases: TGTGCCAGCAGCTTAACGACAGGGAAATTTGCTGAAGCTTTCTTT. Looking up the rest from reference TRBV7-3 and TRBJ1-1 gives the full variable domain: GAGVSQTPSNKVTEKGKYVELRCDPISGHTALYWYRQSLGQGPEFLIYFQGTGAADDSGLPNDRFFAVRPEGSVSTLKIQRTERGDSAVYLCASSLTTGKFAEAFFGQGTRLTVV.

This clone came up a few times. The rearrangement links TRBV7-3 to TRBJ2-3; D tentatively fits TRBD1 or TRBD2 (5 bases each). Per the germline V gene, CDR1 is SGHTA and CDR2 is FQGTGA. The CDR3 runs to 12 residues. Trimming shortened V by 9 bases and J by 3 bases, and 10 bases separated the two germline ends. CDR3 amino acids: CASGGSTDTQYF. The CDR3 coding sequence is TGTGCCAGTGGGGGTTCAACAGATACGCAGTATTTT.

This clone was found a few times. CDR3 residues: CASSEIPRQPQHF. The CDR3 DNA reads as TGTGCCAGCAGTGAAATCCCCCGACAGCCCCAGCATTTT. The gene calls are TRBV2 and TRBJ1-5; D uncertain. The CDR3 contains 13 residues. Trimming cost V 2 bases and J 7 bases, with 9 bases left between them. Germline V CDR1 and CDR2: SNHLY, FYNNEI.

This clone was seen a handful of times. V and J are TRBV5-4 and TRBJ1-1; D unresolved. This CDR3 contains 14 residues. CDR1 SGHNT and CDR2 YYREEE come from the germline V gene (reference sequence). The V gene lost 0 bases and the J gene lost 7 bases, with 13 bases spanning the gap. CDR3 nucleotides: TGTGCCAGCAGCTTGGCCGGGCTGGGCCTTGAAGCTTTCTTT. It translates to CASSLAGLGLEAFF.

This clone was recorded a few times. This chain uses TRBV7-9 with TRBJ1-4; D might be TRBD1 (6 bases). This CDR3 has 15 residues. Trimming took 6 bases from V and 7 from J, leaving 18 bases between them. The germline V gene has CDR1 SEHNR and CDR2 FQNEAQ (reference sequence). The CDR3 bases are TGTGCCAGCAGGCCTAGGGACACCGGAAGTGAAAAACTGTTTTTT. Translating it yields CASRPRDTGSEKLFF. Complete variable domain (other parts from reference TRBV7-9 and TRBJ1-4): DTGVSQNPRHKITKRGQNVTFRCDPISEHNRLYWYRQTLGQGPEFLTYFQNEAQLEKSRLLSDRFSAERPKGSFSTLEIQRTEQGDSAMYLCASRPRDTGSEKLFFGSGTQLSVL.

The chain combines TRBV4-2 with TRBJ2-5, with TRBD1 matching 9 bases. This CDR3 has 17 amino acids. V dropped 1 base and J dropped 3; count of bases not matched to a gene: 9. The germline CDR1 and CDR2 sequences are LGHNA and YNFKEQ. The CDR3 reads CASSQGPPGQGEETQYF. Written as DNA, the CDR3 is TGTGCCAGCAGCCAAGGCCCCCCGGGACAGGGTGAAGAGACCCAGTACTTC.

The chain combines TRBV18 with TRBJ2-5; TRBD1 agrees at 8 bases. CDR1 is KGHSH, CDR2 LQKENI, per germline. The CDR3 has 15 amino acids. V lost 6 bases to trimming and J lost 5 bases; unmatched junction nucleotides: 11. The chain's CDR3 is CASSPNRGTGETQYF. CDR3 bases: TGTGCCAGCTCCCCTAACAGGGGGACGGGGGAGACCCAGTACTTC.

This clone showed up just a few times. The rearrangement joins TRBV5-6 to TRBJ2-2, with no clear D. This CDR3 is 14 amino acids long. The germline V gene encodes CDR1 SGHDT and CDR2 YYEEEE. The germline V and J ends were trimmed by 2 bases and 9 bases, with 14 bases remaining between them. Here the CDR3 DNA reads TGTGCCAGCAGCTTAGCCACACCCGGAAGGGAGCTGTTTTTT. It yields the protein CASSLATPGRELFF.

V gene TRBV7-3 combines with J gene TRBJ2-4, with D hard to call. The CDR3 totals 16 residues. Looked up from germline, CDR1 is SGHTA and CDR2 is FQGTGA. Deletions cut 0 bases from V and 0 bases from J, with 9 bases between. This CDR3 reads CASSLTGTLAKNIQYF. The CDR3 DNA follows: TGTGCCAGCAGCTTAACGGGCACGTTAGCCAAAAACATTCAGTACTTC. Full variable domain (rest looked up from reference TRBV7-3 and TRBJ2-4): GAGVSQTPSNKVTEKGKYVELRCDPISGHTALYWYRQSLGQGPEFLIYFQGTGAADDSGLPNDRFFAVRPEGSVSTLKIQRTERGDSAVYLCASSLTGTLAKNIQYFGAGTRLSVL.

This clone was seen a few times. This CDR3 reads CASSGTDRVQETQYF. Here the CDR3 DNA reads TGTGCCAGCAGTGGGACTGACAGAGTACAAGAGACCCAGTACTTC. The rearrangement joins TRBV25-1 to TRBJ2-5, with D possibly called TRBD1 or TRBD2 (5 bases each). The V end was cut by 4 bases, the J end by 2 bases, with 14 bases between. The CDR3 has 15 residues. Germline assignment: CDR1 MGHDK and CDR2 SYGVNS.

The chain employs TRBV5-1 and TRBJ1-1; 8 nucleotides match TRBD1. Germline CDR1 and CDR2: SGHRS and YFSETQ. The ends lost 3 bases at V and 4 bases at J; junction bases unmatched: 5. The CDR3 spans 14 residues. CDR3 in DNA: TGCGCCAGCAGCTCGGGACAGGTCCTCACTGAAGCTTTCTTT. It specifies CASSSGQVLTEAFF. Together with reference TRBV5-1 and TRBJ1-1, the CDR3 gives the full variable domain: KAGVTQTPRYLIKTRGQQVTLSCSPISGHRSVSWYQQTPGQGLQFLFEYFSETQRNKGNFPGRFSGRQFSNSRSEMNVSTLELGDSALYLCASSSGQVLTEAFFGQGTRLTVV.

In this sample, this clone turned up a few times. This chain joins TRBV7-3 and TRBJ2-7; D call uncertain. Germline loops: CDR1 SGHTA, CDR2 FQGTGA. Trimming took off 5 bases at V and 7 bases at J, with 15 bases between the two ends. The CDR3 runs to 13 residues. In DNA form, the CDR3 reads TGTGCCAGCAGCCCTGGGCTCGGATGGGAGCAGTACTTC. This translates into CASSPGLGWEQYF. Full variable domain (missing parts from reference TRBV7-3 and TRBJ2-7): GAGVSQTPSNKVTEKGKYVELRCDPISGHTALYWYRQSLGQGPEFLIYFQGTGAADDSGLPNDRFFAVRPEGSVSTLKIQRTERGDSAVYLCASSPGLGWEQYFGPGTRLTVT.

This chain links TRBV7-9 with TRBJ2-7; D assignment may be TRBD1 or TRBD2 (6 bases each). The ends were cut back, 1 base at V and 3 bases at J, with 19 bases in the middle. CDR1 and CDR2 from the germline V gene are SEHNR and FQNEAQ (reference sequence). This CDR3 has 17 amino acids. In DNA, the CDR3 is TGTGCCAGCAGCTTAGTGGTGAAACAGGGAGGAGGCTACGAGCAGTACTTC. Translated: CASSLVVKQGGGYEQYF.

This chain connects TRBV28 to TRBJ1-2, with D possibly being TRBD1 (6 bases). The CDR3 spans 15 residues. V was cut by 7 bases and J by 4 bases, with 19 bases left in between. The germline CDR1 and CDR2 sequences are MDHEN and SYDVKM. This CDR3 reads CASIIGQGTSYGYTF. DNA of the CDR3: TGTGCCAGCATCATTGGCCAGGGGACATCCTATGGCTACACCTTC.

V and J are TRBV5-4 and TRBJ2-7; TRBD2 matches 7 bases. CDR3 size: 14 residues. Trimming removed 3 bases from V and 3 bases from J; junction bases left unmatched: 6. Germline assignment: CDR1 SGHNT and CDR2 YYREEE (reference sequence). The DNA for the CDR3 is TGTGCCAGCAGCTCCCGGGAGGTCCTCTACGAGCAGTACTTC. Residues: CASSSREVLYEQYF.

This chain connects TRBV5-6 to TRBJ1-1; 9 bases are shared with TRBD1. V dropped 6 bases and J dropped 6; count of bases not matched to a gene: 18. Germline CDR1 SGHDT, CDR2 YYEEEE. CDR3 length: 17 amino acids. The CDR3 here is CASTYLGTGYFYSEAFF. Written as DNA, the CDR3 is TGTGCCAGCACCTACCTGGGGACAGGGTACTTCTACTCTGAAGCTTTCTTT. Using reference TRBV5-6 and TRBJ1-1 for the parts outside the CDR3, the full variable domain is DAGVTQSPTHLIKTRGQQVTLRCSPKSGHDTVSWYQQALGQGPQFIFQYYEEEERQRGNFPDRFSGHQFPNYSSELNVNALLLGDSALYLCASTYLGTGYFYSEAFFGQGTRLTVV.